A single sample gave rise to the 32 T cell receptor beta chains below, sequenced in a study of blood T cell repertoires in COVID-19. The repertoire was sequenced with immunoSEQ multiplex PCR; TCRdb's copy has only in-frame clones and lacks some. This table holds under 95,000 clones, approximately 82% found once. The sequenced sample consisted of peripheral blood. All receptors derive from a human donor in a cohort sampled during active COVID-19.

The V call is TRBV5-4, the J call TRBJ1-6; D is undetermined. V gave up 4 bases and J gave up 0 bases, with 20 bases separating them. Per germline, CDR1 SGHNT and CDR2 YYREEE (reference sequence). This CDR3 contains 19 residues. CDR3 sequence: CASSLPGARASSYNSPLHF. CDR3 nucleotide sequence: TGTGCCAGCAGCCTCCCCGGAGCCCGAGCGAGCTCCTATAATTCACCCCTCCACTTT.

The chain combines TRBV6-5 with TRBJ1-4, with 8 bases fitting TRBD1. J lost 5 bases, V lost 6 bases, and 5 bases had no gene match. This CDR3 has 14 residues. CDR1 is MNHEY and CDR2 is SVGAGI in the germline V gene. DNA for the CDR3: TGTGCCAGCAGATCACAGGGGGGAAATGAAAAACTGTTTTTT. Translation: CASRSQGGNEKLFF.

The gene calls are TRBV5-1 and TRBJ2-2; 11 nucleotides align to TRBD2. The CDR3 has 17 amino acids. Germline values: CDR1 SGHRS, CDR2 YFSETQ. Trimming removed 3 bases from V and 3 bases from J; junction bases left unmatched: 7. This CDR3 is CASSWIAGGPDTGELFF. In DNA, the CDR3 is TGCGCCAGCAGCTGGATAGCGGGAGGGCCCGACACCGGGGAGCTGTTTTTT.

The chain recombines TRBV6-5 with TRBJ2-5, with 7 bases matching TRBD1. V dropped 5 bases and J dropped 1; count of bases not matched to a gene: 7. The CDR3 has 15 residues. Germline assignment: CDR1 MNHEY and CDR2 SVGAGI. CDR3 loop: CASSLTRDSQETQYF. Written as DNA, the CDR3 is TGTGCCAGCAGTCTGACCCGGGACAGCCAAGAGACCCAGTACTTC.

This clone showed up just once. V usage is TRBV28 and J usage is TRBJ2-3, with TRBD2 matching over 14 bases. The trim removed 5 bases at V and 4 bases at J, leaving 11 bases unmatched. CDR1 MDHEN and CDR2 SYDVKM come from the germline V gene. The CDR3 loop spans 18 amino acids. CDR3 sequence reads: CASSRPGTSGSYADTQYF. The DNA for the CDR3 is TGTGCCAGCAGTCGACCCGGGACTAGCGGGAGTTACGCAGATACGCAGTATTTT.

The chain carries TRBV6-5 and TRBJ1-4; D is uncertain. Looked up from germline, CDR1 is MNHEY and CDR2 is SVGAGI. Deletions cut 5 bases from V and 11 bases from J, with 12 bases between. CDR3 length: 12 amino acids. The CDR3 here is CASSPGLEKLFF. The CDR3 bases are TGTGCCAGCAGTCCCGGACTTGAGAAACTGTTTTTT.

The chain uses TRBV7-2 and TRBJ2-3, with 10 bases aligning to TRBD2. CDR3 length: 16 residues. Trimming cost V 5 bases and J 2 bases; bases outside gene matches: 7. Germline values: CDR1 SGHTA, CDR2 FQGNSA. Here the CDR3 reads CASSPRLAGYTDTQYF. DNA of the CDR3: TGTGCCAGCAGCCCGAGACTAGCGGGTTACACAGATACGCAGTATTTT.

The chain uses TRBV5-1 and TRBJ2-1, with 7 bases that match TRBD2. CDR1 and CDR2 (germline): SGHRS, YFSETQ. The CDR3 spans 13 residues. V trimming: 0 bases; J trimming: 7 bases; junction bases outside the gene matches: 1. CDR3 DNA: TGCGCCAGCAGCTTGGAACTAGCGAATGAGCAGTTCTTC. Protein: CASSLELANEQFF.

This chain joins TRBV20-1 and TRBJ2-3; TRBD2 matches at 8 bases. V lost 3 bases, J lost 1 base, and 3 bases stayed unmatched. This CDR3 is 14 amino acids long. Germline assignment: CDR1 DFQATT and CDR2 SNEGSKA (reference sequence). The CDR3 DNA sequence: TGCAGTGCTAGTACGCGGGAGGGCACAGATACGCAGTATTTT. Protein sequence: CSASTREGTDTQYF.

The gene calls are TRBV18 and TRBJ1-5; possible D gene TRBD1, 5 bases. The CDR3 contains 15 residues. Germline V gene data show CDR1 as KGHSH and CDR2 as LQKENI. With 3 bases removed from V and 4 bases from J, the gap between germline ends came to 13 bases. CDR3 sequence reads: CASSPLGDSNQPQHF. For the CDR3, the DNA is TGTGCCAGCTCACCCTTAGGTGACAGTAATCAGCCCCAGCATTTT.

This clone was counted between two and nine times. The chain links TRBV10-3 to TRBJ1-1, with 10 bases lining up with TRBD1. Trimming at V came to 4 bases and at J to 5 bases, leaving 10 bases not matched to a gene. The CDR3 length is 16 residues. The germline V gene encodes CDR1 ENHRY and CDR2 SYGVKD. CDR3 sequence: CAISGGTGDPGTEAFF. CDR3 nucleotides: TGTGCCATCAGTGGCGGGACAGGGGACCCCGGAACTGAAGCTTTCTTT.

This clone was detected only a few times. V and J are TRBV7-9 and TRBJ2-7; no reliable D call. Trimming stripped 3 bases from V and 5 bases from J, with 17 bases between. The CDR3 length is 15 residues. Germline loops: CDR1 SEHNR, CDR2 FQNEAQ (reference sequence). DNA of the CDR3: TGTGCCAGCAGCTTTAGTTCGTATTACAGTCACGAGCAGTACTTC. It translates to CASSFSSYYSHEQYF.

This chain joins TRBV28 and TRBJ2-7, with TRBD2 as a possible D gene (5 bases). V gave up 8 bases and J gave up 6 bases, with 17 bases separating them. From germline, CDR1 is MDHEN and CDR2 SYDVKM. The CDR3 spans 13 residues. Here the CDR3 reads CASGRVDLSEQYF. CDR3 bases: TGTGCCAGCGGGCGGGTGGATCTCTCCGAGCAGTACTTC.

V and J are TRBV19 and TRBJ1-1; no reliable D call. Trimming pared 6 bases from V and 1 base from J, leaving 12 bases between. Germline V gene lookup returns CDR1 LNHDA and CDR2 SQIVND (reference sequence). CDR3 size: 14 residues. This CDR3 is CASSQITSNTEAFF. The CDR3 nucleotides read TGTGCCAGTAGCCAGATCACCTCGAACACTGAAGCTTTCTTT.

This chain links TRBV5-1 with TRBJ1-1; TRBD1 is a possible D gene (5 bases). The CDR3 sequence is 15 residues long. The V end lost 2 bases, the J end lost 3 bases, and 14 bases lay between the germline ends. CDR1 and CDR2 from the germline V gene are SGHRS and YFSETQ. The CDR3 DNA is TGCGCCAGCAGCTTCCGGCGGGGGTTCGACACTGAAGCTTTCTTT. Translated: CASSFRRGFDTEAFF.

The chain employs TRBV9 and TRBJ2-2; 8 bases fit TRBD2. This CDR3 contains 17 residues. From germline, CDR1 is SGDLS and CDR2 YYNGEE. V shed 0 bases and J 6 bases; nucleotides not matched to a gene: 10. The CDR3 here is CASSVVPGLESPGELFF. Written as DNA, the CDR3 is TGTGCCAGCAGCGTAGTTCCGGGACTAGAGAGTCCCGGGGAGCTGTTTTTT.

CDR3 region: CASRLGGESYGYTF. The CDR3 DNA is TGTGCCAGCAGACTGGGGGGAGAGAGCTATGGCTACACCTTC. The V gene is TRBV27, the J gene TRBJ1-2, with D perhaps TRBD1 (5 bases). The CDR3 sequence is 14 residues long. Germline V gene lookup returns CDR1 MNHEY and CDR2 SMNVEV (reference sequence). V dropped 6 bases and J dropped 4 bases, with 15 bases sitting between them.

About this clone itself: Because the CDR3's place on the DNA is in doubt, the DNA is left out and the CDR3 is given as listed by TCRdb. The V and J genes are TRBV30 and TRBJ2-7; no DNA check was done on the table's D call, TRBD1. Inclusive of both ends, the CDR3 amounts to 12 amino acids. Germline CDR1 GTSNPN, CDR2 SVGIG (reference sequence). The CDR3 protein is CAWSVARGIPYF.

The DNA for the CDR3 is TGTGCCAGCAGCTTTGACAGTAACTATGGCTACACCTTC. Translated: CASSFDSNYGYTF. The gene calls are TRBV7-3 and TRBJ1-2; D might be TRBD1 (5 bases). Trimming left V 3 bases short and J 1 base short, with 6 bases between. The CDR3 is 13 residues long. CDR1 is SGHTA and CDR2 is FQGTGA in the germline V gene.

This clone is a singleton in its sample. The chain recombines TRBV29-1 with TRBJ1-1; 7 nucleotides align to TRBD1. Unmatched junction bases numbered 22, after V lost 7 bases and J lost 5 bases. This CDR3 comprises 17 residues. In germline, CDR1 is SQVTM, CDR2 ANQGSEA. CDR3 sequence: CSAETYRGAGVSTEAFF. CDR3 DNA: TGCAGCGCTGAGACTTACAGGGGCGCGGGCGTGAGTACTGAAGCTTTCTTT. Filled out from reference TRBV29-1 and TRBJ1-1, the complete variable domain reads SAVISQKPSRDICQRGTSLTIQCQVDSQVTMMFWYRQQPGQSLTLIATANQGSEATYESGFVIDKFPISRPNLTFSTLTVSNMSPEDSSIYLCSAETYRGAGVSTEAFFGQGTRLTVV.

This clone was observed once. V is TRBV14 and J is TRBJ2-3; unclear D gene. Germline CDR1 reads SGHDN; CDR2 reads FVKESK. The germline V and J ends were trimmed by 1 base and 11 bases, with 7 bases remaining between them. This CDR3 contains 11 residues. The CDR3 DNA sequence: TGTGCCAGCAGCCAAGTACGACTGCAGTATTTT. Residues: CASSQVRLQYF.

In its sample, this clone was seen once. This rearrangement joins TRBV10-3 to TRBJ2-5; D is unclear. V was shortened by 3 bases and J by 5 bases, with 4 bases between the two germline ends. CDR3 size: 11 residues. Germline loops: CDR1 ENHRY, CDR2 SYGVKD. The CDR3 DNA sequence: TGTGCCATCAGTGATACTGAGACCCAGTACTTC. It is translated as CAISDTETQYF.

The chain combines TRBV2 with TRBJ1-6, with D unclear. The CDR3 extends over 14 amino acids. V was pared by 7 bases and J by 7 bases, with 14 bases between. Germline V gene lookup returns CDR1 SNHLY and CDR2 FYNNEI. CDR3 nucleotide sequence: TGTGCCAGCAAGCAAGCCTTCGAGAATTCACCCCTCCACTTT. Translated, it gives CASKQAFENSPLHF. The full variable domain, with the rest looked up from reference TRBV2 and TRBJ1-6, is EPEVTQTPSHQVTQMGQEVILRCVPISNHLYFYWYRQILGQKVEFLVSFYNNEISEKSEIFDDQFSVERPDGSNFTLKIRSTKLEDSAMYFCASKQAFENSPLHFGNGTRLTVT.

CDR3 nucleotides: TGTGCCAGCAGTCTTAACAGGGGAACCGGAAACACCATATATTTT. Protein sequence: CASSLNRGTGNTIYF. The J gene is TRBJ1-3, the V gene TRBV28; 7 positions match TRBD1. V trimming: 5 bases; J trimming: 4 bases; junction bases outside the gene matches: 8. Germline CDR1 reads MDHEN; CDR2 reads SYDVKM. The CDR3 runs 15 residues. The full variable domain, in which reference TRBV28 and TRBJ1-3 provide the parts outside the CDR3, is DVKVTQSSRYLVKRTGEKVFLECVQDMDHENMFWYRQDPGLGLRLIYFSYDVKMKEKGDIPEGYSVSREKKERFSLILESASTNQTSMYLCASSLNRGTGNTIYFGEGSWLTVV.

The chain carries TRBV14 and TRBJ2-2, with a weak D call TRBD1 (5 bases). The germline gives CDR1 SGHDN, CDR2 FVKESK. CDR3 length equals 13 residues. Trimming left V 2 bases short and J 6 bases short, with 7 bases between. The CDR3 is CASSQSGPGELFF. In DNA form, the CDR3 reads TGTGCCAGCAGCCAATCAGGGCCCGGGGAGCTGTTTTTT.

Only a few counts were recorded for this clone. The genes are TRBV6-6 and TRBJ1-1; no firm D call. The CDR3 extends over 14 amino acids. V lost 5 bases to trimming and J lost 0 bases, with 10 bases between them. From germline, CDR1 is MNHNY and CDR2 SVGAGI (reference sequence). The CDR3 nucleotides read TGTGCCAGCAGTCTCGTACAGATGAACACTGAAGCTTTCTTT. As protein: CASSLVQMNTEAFF.

The chain has TRBV9 and TRBJ1-3; D uncertain. The ends were cut back, 7 bases at V and 1 base at J, with 12 bases in the middle. CDR1 and CDR2 (germline): SGDLS, YYNGEE. This CDR3 has 14 residues. DNA for the CDR3: TGTGCCAGCGAGGAAGGAGTTTCTGGAAACACCATATATTTT. This codes for CASEEGVSGNTIYF.

The chain employs TRBV5-1 and TRBJ2-7; D remains unclear. The CDR3 is 12 amino acids. Germline lookup yields CDR1 SGHRS and CDR2 YFSETQ. Deletions cut 0 bases from V and 3 bases from J, with 4 bases between. CDR3 nucleotides: TGCGCCAGCAGCTTGGACGGCTACGAGCAGTACTTC. It translates to CASSLDGYEQYF.

This chain joins TRBV30 and TRBJ2-7; TRBD2 is a possible D gene (5 bases). CDR3 length equals 14 residues. The germline V and J ends were trimmed by 5 bases and 0 bases, with 14 bases remaining between them. Germline values: CDR1 GTSNPN, CDR2 SVGIG (reference sequence). In DNA form, the CDR3 reads TGTGCCTGGGCAAGGACGGGGAGCTCCTACGAGCAGTACTTC. Amino acids: CAWARTGSSYEQYF. The whole variable domain, remainder taken from reference TRBV30 and TRBJ2-7, is SQTIHQWPATLVQPVGSPLSLECTVEGTSNPNLYWYRQAAGRGLQLLFYSVGIGQISSEVPQNLSASRPQDRQFILSSKKLLLSDSGFYLCAWARTGSSYEQYFGPGTRLTVT.

This chain uses TRBV29-1 with TRBJ2-1; 10 bases are shared with TRBD1. CDR1 and CDR2 from the germline V gene are SQVTM and ANQGSEA. V shed 6 bases and J 6 bases; nucleotides not matched to a gene: 5. This CDR3 is 13 amino acids long. DNA for the CDR3: TGCAGCGTCAGACAGGGGGCTCTCAATGAGCAGTTCTTC. It specifies CSVRQGALNEQFF.

The rearrangement links TRBV4-1 to TRBJ1-4; no firm D call. Germline V gene lookup returns CDR1 MGHRA and CDR2 YSYEKL. The V gene lost 4 bases and the J gene lost 8 bases, with 14 bases spanning the gap. This CDR3 is built from 14 residues. The CDR3 sequence is CASSLTPAEEKLFF. CDR3 nucleotide sequence: TGCGCCAGCAGCCTAACACCGGCGGAAGAAAAACTGTTTTTT.

This chain connects TRBV27 to TRBJ2-5, with 8 positions matching TRBD1. This CDR3 has 15 amino acids. Trimming removed 3 bases from V and 5 bases from J; junction bases left unmatched: 8. Germline V gene sequence: CDR1 MNHEY, CDR2 SMNVEV (reference sequence). The CDR3 DNA reads as TGTGCCAGCAGTTTTTGGCCAGGGGGCATTGAGACCCAGTACTTC. Translated, it gives CASSFWPGGIETQYF.